This T cell receptor (beta chain) was found in a study of T cells in Graves' hyperthyroidism and ophthalmopathy. About the study: Blood was drawn when the patient was first diagnosed and still untreated.

The CDR3 is 16 amino acids. Germline CDR1 MNHEY, CDR2 SMNVEV (reference sequence). After removal of 6 bases from V and 3 bases from J, the junction contained 8 bases not matched to a gene. PBMCs stemmed from around 10 ml fresh peripheral blood. Turning to this clonotype: No antigen is known for it.

There were TCR beta CDR3 regions amplified from RNA transcripts. During a first-round RT-PCR of the TCR CDR3, the HTBI primer set was used. TCRdb re-analysed the multiplex PCR reads in MiXCR, keeping a single row per CDR3 protein. The sample has roughly 630,000 distinct CDR3 sequences, approximately 14% seen once; the top ten hold under 7.5%. General study findings and limits: Ophthalmopathy and stable hyperthyroidism were separated by a 13 V-J model. Most thyroid-expanded clonotypes above 0.001 were also found in blood.

The TCR comes from a woman aged 30 to 39 with Graves' hyperthyroidism. The J gene is TRBJ2-3, the V gene TRBV27; 11 bases are shared with TRBD2. The material sequenced was blood. CDR3 sequence (DNA): TGTGCCAGCAGGACCAGTCTAGCGGGAGGAACAGATACGCAGTATTTT. Encoded protein: CASRTSLAGGTDTQYF.